The next 29 T cell receptor beta chains were all read from a single sample in a study of response to subunit inactivated influenza vaccine. TCRdb independently ran MiXCR on the RT-PCR reads; one entry per CDR3 protein. The profile shows 650,000 to 700,000 distinct CDR3 sequences, around 14% of them singletons. Sequenced material: PBMCs from blood, taken roughly 12 days after vaccination. The receptors originated from a man aged 45 to 65 who received an inactivated influenza vaccine.

The rearrangement uses TRBV7-9 and TRBJ2-5; 9 positions match TRBD1. The V segment lost 6 bases and the J segment 3 bases; nucleotides outside the gene matches: 8. The CDR3 has 15 residues. Germline V gene lookup returns CDR1 SEHNR and CDR2 FQNEAQ (reference sequence). The CDR3 reads CASSFRQGVEETQYF. The CDR3 coding sequence is TGTGCCAGCAGTTTTAGACAGGGGGTGGAAGAGACCCAGTACTTC.

This clonotype has a handful of counts. This rearrangement joins TRBV9 to TRBJ2-1, with D unclear. With 3 bases removed from V and 6 bases from J, the gap between germline ends came to 10 bases. Germline V gene sequence: CDR1 SGDLS, CDR2 YYNGEE. This CDR3 contains 13 residues. This CDR3 reads CASSAQRANEQFF. In nucleotides, the CDR3 is TGTGCCAGCAGCGCCCAACGTGCCAATGAGCAGTTCTTC.

This clonotype was observed a handful of times. J is TRBJ2-5 and V is TRBV7-8; the match to TRBD2 covers 7 bases. Germline V CDR1 and CDR2: SGHVS, FQNEAQ. The length of the CDR3 is 14 residues. Germline trimming cut 10 bases from V and 4 bases from J; bases unmatched to any gene: 12. The CDR3 DNA reads TGTGCCACCCAAAAGGGGAGGGCCCCAGAGACCCAGTACTTC. Protein product: CATQKGRAPETQYF. The full variable domain, its missing parts supplied by reference TRBV7-8 and TRBJ2-5, is GAGVSQSPRYKVAKRGQDVALRCDPISGHVSLFWYQQALGQGPEFLTYFQNEAQLDKSGLPSDRFFAERPEGSVSTLKIQRTQQEDSAVYLCATQKGRAPETQYFGPGTRLLVL.

This clonotype occurred a few times. V gene TRBV2 combines with J gene TRBJ2-3; a weak D match, TRBD1 (6 bases). V lost 6 bases and J 2 bases, leaving 12 bases between the germline ends. CDR1 SNHLY and CDR2 FYNNEI come from the germline V gene. The CDR3 spans 14 residues. This chain's CDR3 is CASRATGLTDTQYF. The CDR3 DNA sequence: TGTGCCAGCAGAGCGACAGGACTCACAGATACGCAGTATTTT.

A few counts support this clonotype. The V call is TRBV12-3 or TRBV12-4, the J call TRBJ1-3, with 7 bases aligning to TRBD1. There are 14 residues in the CDR3. V lost 6 bases to trimming and J lost 5 bases; unmatched junction nucleotides: 7. The DNA of the CDR3 is TGTGCCAGCAGCTTGACAGGGTGGCGAAACACCATATATTTT. Encoded protein: CASSLTGWRNTIYF.

V and J are TRBV15 and TRBJ2-1; TRBD2 agrees at 7 bases. V gave up 3 bases and J gave up 4 bases; unmatched junction bases: 6. The CDR3 totals 15 residues. The germline CDR1 and CDR2 sequences are LNHNV and YYDKDF (reference sequence). The DNA for the CDR3 is TGTGCCACCAGCAGGTCGCTAGCGGCATACAATGAGCAGTTCTTC. Translating it yields CATSRSLAAYNEQFF. The whole variable domain, filled in from reference TRBV15 and TRBJ2-1, reads DAMVIQNPRYQVTQFGKPVTLSCSQTLNHNVMYWYQQKSSQAPKLLFHYYDKDFNNEADTPDNFQSRRPNTSFCFLDIRSPGLGDTAMYLCATSRSLAAYNEQFFGPGTRLTVL.

The chain joins TRBV4-3 to TRBJ2-3; perhaps TRBD1 as D (5 bases). CDR1 is LGHNA and CDR2 is YSLEER in the germline V gene. This CDR3 has 17 amino acids. Deletions cut 0 bases from V and 2 bases from J, with 15 bases between. The CDR3 DNA reads as TGCGCCAGCAGCCAAGATCGGGCAGGGATCCTCACAGATACGCAGTATTTT. It yields the protein CASSQDRAGILTDTQYF.

V usage is TRBV7-9 and J usage is TRBJ2-1; D is possibly TRBD1 or TRBD2 (6 bases each). Trimming took 3 bases from V and 6 from J, leaving 18 bases between them. Per the germline V gene, CDR1 is SEHNR and CDR2 is FQNEAQ (reference sequence). This CDR3 has 16 residues. Here the CDR3 DNA reads TGTGCCAGCAGCTTGAGAGGGGGGCCTCACTTCAATGAGCAGTTCTTC. It is translated as CASSLRGGPHFNEQFF.

Written as DNA, the CDR3 is TGTGCCAGCAGTTACACCGGGACAGGGGAGACTGAAGCTTTCTTT. The encoded protein is CASSYTGTGETEAFF. The rearrangement links TRBV6-5 to TRBJ1-1; 10 bases match TRBD1. The CDR3 length is 15 residues. The V gene's germline CDR1 is MNHEY and CDR2 SVGAGI. V was clipped by 2 bases and J by 5 bases; unmatched bases: 5.

The V gene is TRBV9, the J gene TRBJ2-1; 9 nucleotides agree with TRBD2. Trimming removed 0 bases from V and 0 bases from J; junction bases left unmatched: 4. Germline V gene lookup returns CDR1 SGDLS and CDR2 YYNGEE. The CDR3 covers 17 residues. CDR3 protein: CASSVGLSGSSYNEQFF. Written as DNA, the CDR3 is TGTGCCAGCAGCGTAGGGCTTAGCGGGAGCTCCTACAATGAGCAGTTCTTC.

This clonotype was seen more than once but under ten times. V usage is TRBV20-1 and J usage is TRBJ1-1, with a tentative D call TRBD1 (5 bases). The germline gives CDR1 DFQATT, CDR2 SNEGSKA (reference sequence). The ends were cut back, 3 bases at V and 6 bases at J, with 17 bases in the middle. The CDR3 spans 14 residues. The CDR3 bases are TGCAGTGCTAGGGGTGGGGCTTCCAACTCTGAAGCTTTCTTT. Encoded protein: CSARGGASNSEAFF.

The chain is built from TRBV12-3 or TRBV12-4 and TRBJ2-7, with 7 positions matching TRBD2. V lost 5 bases and J lost 5; bases outside the gene matches: 9. This CDR3 comprises 14 residues. The CDR3 spells CASSPREALHEQYF. The CDR3, as DNA: TGTGCCAGCAGTCCCCGGGAGGCTCTCCACGAGCAGTACTTC.

The table lists this clonotype with a few counts. For the CDR3, the DNA is TGTGCCAGCAGCCAGGGTAGCGGGGCCCTGAACACCGGGGAGCTGTTTTTT. Its translation is CASSQGSGALNTGELFF. This chain links TRBV3-1 with TRBJ2-2; 8 nucleotides align to TRBD2. The CDR3 is 17 amino acids. V lost 3 bases, J lost 1 base, and 7 bases stayed unmatched. CDR1 and CDR2 from the germline V gene are LGHDT and YNNKEL (reference sequence).

This clonotype was recorded a few times. At one of its ends the junction is not consistent with the germline gene, which may arise from a read error. The chain is built from TRBV24-1 and TRBJ2-3; 7 bases fit TRBD2. This CDR3 region has 15 residues. CDR1 is KGHDR and CDR2 is SFDVKD in the germline V gene. The CDR3: CATSAGRYSTDTQYF. CDR3 DNA sequence: TGTGCCACGAGTGCCGGGAGGTATAGCACAGATACGCAGTATTTT.

The table lists this clonotype with a few counts. J is TRBJ1-2 and V is TRBV6-2 or TRBV6-3; D is unclear. Germline V gene data show CDR1 as MNHEY and CDR2 as SVGEGT. The V and J ends lost 2 bases and 2 bases respectively, with 9 bases between them. This CDR3 region has 14 residues. In DNA, the CDR3 is TGTGCCAGCAGTTACGGCGCACGGAACTATGGCTACACCTTC. It encodes CASSYGARNYGYTF.

The V call is TRBV5-1, the J call TRBJ2-7; D is undetermined. From germline, CDR1 is SGHRS and CDR2 YFSETQ. This CDR3 is built from 16 residues. V dropped 0 bases and J dropped 2 bases, with 15 bases sitting between them. CDR3 amino acids: CASSLVSGTPPYEQYF. In DNA form, the CDR3 reads TGCGCCAGCAGCTTGGTTTCAGGTACCCCCCCCTACGAGCAGTACTTC.

V is TRBV9 and J is TRBJ2-3, with 10 bases aligning to TRBD2. The CDR3 contains 18 residues. Germline V gives CDR1 SGDLS, CDR2 YYNGEE. Germline trimming cut 2 bases from V and 0 bases from J; bases unmatched to any gene: 9. CDR3 sequence (DNA): TGTGCCAGCAGCGTGATAGCGGGGGGCCTCGGAAGCACAGATACGCAGTATTTT. It translates to CASSVIAGGLGSTDTQYF.

The chain joins TRBV5-1 to TRBJ2-4; D gene uncertain. V was pared by 0 bases and J by 7 bases, with 14 bases between. Germline CDR1 reads SGHRS; CDR2 reads YFSETQ. The CDR3 has 15 amino acids. The CDR3 spells CASSLAFPDDNIQYF. In nucleotides, the CDR3 is TGCGCCAGCAGCTTGGCTTTCCCGGATGATAACATTCAGTACTTC.

This clonotype has more than one count but fewer than ten. The chain couples TRBV4-2 to TRBJ2-1; TRBD2 is a possible D gene (6 bases). V gave up 5 bases and J gave up 1 base, with 15 bases separating them. This CDR3 spans 16 amino acids. The germline gives CDR1 LGHNA, CDR2 YNFKEQ. The DNA of the CDR3 is TGTGCCAGCAGCGATTCTGGAGGGTCATCCTACAATGAGCAGTTCTTC. It encodes CASSDSGGSSYNEQFF.

The CDR3 DNA is TGTGCCAGCAGTCCAGGACTAGCGGCCGGCGCAGATACGCAGTATTTT. This translates into CASSPGLAAGADTQYF. V and J are TRBV12-3 or TRBV12-4 and TRBJ2-3; TRBD2 agrees at 10 bases. V lost 5 bases, J lost 4 bases, and 9 bases stayed unmatched. CDR3 size: 16 residues.

The chain combines TRBV6-1 with TRBJ1-1, with 8 nucleotides matching TRBD1. The CDR3 is made up of 14 amino acids. The V segment lost 7 bases and the J segment 3 bases; nucleotides outside the gene matches: 7. The germline CDR1 and CDR2 sequences are MNHNS and SASEGT. The CDR3 loop is CASNHPTGDTEAFF. For the CDR3, the DNA is TGTGCCAGCAACCATCCGACAGGGGACACTGAAGCTTTCTTT.

The chain uses TRBV7-6 and TRBJ2-2; 7 bases align to TRBD1. Germline CDR1 reads SGHVS; CDR2 reads FNYEAQ. The CDR3 is 16 amino acids. J lost 4 bases, V lost 2 bases, and 7 bases had no gene match. The CDR3 sequence is CASSLHRGRGTGELFF. CDR3 nucleotide sequence: TGTGCCAGCAGCTTACACAGGGGCCGGGGCACCGGGGAGCTGTTTTTT.

The chain links TRBV9 to TRBJ2-3; weak D call: TRBD1 (5 bases). V lost 4 bases to trimming and J lost 2 bases, with 11 bases between them. The length of the CDR3 is 14 residues. Germline loops: CDR1 SGDLS, CDR2 YYNGEE. This CDR3 is CASSRGRYTDTQYF. DNA for the CDR3: TGTGCCAGCAGCAGGGGTAGATACACAGATACGCAGTATTTT.

This clonotype came up a few times. The chain recombines TRBV6-2 or TRBV6-3 with TRBJ2-1; 8 bases align to TRBD2. Germline V lookup: CDR1 MNHEY, CDR2 SVGEGT. With V trimmed by 5 bases and J by 4 bases, 7 bases remained unmatched. This CDR3 spans 15 amino acids. The CDR3 DNA follows: TGTGCCAGCAGTAAACCGGGACTAGTTTACAATGAGCAGTTCTTC. Protein: CASSKPGLVYNEQFF.

This clonotype was counted between two and nine times. V gene TRBV3-1 combines with J gene TRBJ1-3; no firm D call. The V end lost 0 bases, the J end lost 4 bases, and 10 bases lay between the germline ends. The CDR3 consists of 15 residues. The germline gives CDR1 LGHDT, CDR2 YNNKEL (reference sequence). The CDR3, as DNA: TGTGCCAGCAGCCAAGAAATGCAAGTCGGAAACACCATATATTTT. This encodes CASSQEMQVGNTIYF. Supplemented by reference TRBV3-1 and TRBJ1-3, the full variable domain reads DTAVSQTPKYLVTQMGNDKSIKCEQNLGHDTMYWYKQDSKKFLKIMFSYNNKELIINETVPNRFSPKSPDKAHLNLHINSLELGDSAVYFCASSQEMQVGNTIYFGEGSWLTVV.

The rearrangement links TRBV2 to TRBJ2-7; D may be TRBD1 (6 bases). Germline CDR1 and CDR2: SNHLY and FYNNEI. V lost 3 bases to trimming and J lost 0 bases, with 12 bases between them. The CDR3 has 15 amino acids. CDR3 DNA: TGTGCCAGCAGTGACCGGGACACAAACTCCTACGAGCAGTACTTC. Its protein is CASSDRDTNSYEQYF.

The sample holds a few counts of this clonotype. The V gene is TRBV19, the J gene TRBJ2-1; D might be TRBD2 (6 bases). The V end lost 6 bases, the J end lost 5 bases, and 17 bases lay between the germline ends. This CDR3 has 15 residues. Germline assignment: CDR1 LNHDA and CDR2 SQIVND (reference sequence). CDR3 sequence reads: CASRKSVGGNNEQFF. The CDR3 nucleotides read TGTGCCAGTAGAAAATCCGTGGGCGGGAACAATGAGCAGTTCTTC.

This clonotype showed up just a few times. The rearrangement uses TRBV24-1 and TRBJ1-2; the D gene is possibly TRBD1 (5 bases). Per the germline V gene, CDR1 is KGHDR and CDR2 is SFDVKD. Trimming cost V 5 bases and J 7 bases, with 13 bases left between them. The CDR3 contains 13 residues. This CDR3 reads CATSGEGISGYTF. CDR3 nucleotide sequence: TGTGCCACCAGTGGTGAGGGGATCAGTGGCTACACCTTC.

This sequence joins TRBV28 and TRBJ1-6; TRBD1 is a possible D gene (5 bases). Germline values: CDR1 MDHEN, CDR2 SYDVKM. This CDR3 contains 14 residues. V was trimmed by 3 bases and J by 7 bases, leaving 10 bases between them. In DNA form, the CDR3 reads TGTGCCAGCAGTTTTGGGGGAATAAATTCACCCCTCCACTTT. Protein product: CASSFGGINSPLHF.